This TCR beta chain was obtained from a study of blood T cell repertoires in COVID-19. Some clones are missing from TCRdb's copy, which holds only in-frame ones; the method was immunoSEQ multiplex PCR. The sample contains about 260,000 clones, about 88% of which appear only once. The material sequenced was peripheral blood. This clonotype originated in a woman aged 55-69 years with COVID-19, enrolled during active disease.

CDR3 sequence (DNA): TGCGCCAGCAGCCGGAGTGGCACCCAAAGAGAGCAGTACTTC. The encoded protein is CASSRSGTQREQYF. The chain recombines TRBV5-1 with TRBJ2-7; D is ambiguous. This CDR3 comprises 14 residues. The germline V gene encodes CDR1 SGHRS and CDR2 YFSETQ. The germline V and J ends were trimmed by 4 bases and 7 bases, with 18 bases remaining between them.